A selection of T cell receptor beta chains follows, all from one sample in a study of T cells in Graves' hyperthyroidism and ophthalmopathy. Each CDR3 protein gets one entry after TCRdb re-called the multiplex PCR reads with MiXCR. The table includes 450,000 to 600,000 distinct CDR3 sequences, approximately 20% detected once. The material sequenced was blood. Every receptor here comes from a man aged 35-49 years with Graves' ophthalmopathy. CDR3s include the opening cysteine and the closing phenylalanine or tryptophan. The D gene is left open where the match is weak. Not every row has a clone size; where given, it reads once, few, many or a size class.

TRBV15,TRBD2,few,14,TRBJ2-1,TGTGCCACCAGCCATGAACTAGCGGTCAATGAGCAGTTCTTC,CATSHELAVNEQFF
TRBV4-3,TRBD1,-,16,TRBJ2-3,TGCGCCAGCAGCCAAGATTCCCAGGGGGTAGCAGATACGCAGTATTTT,CASSQDSQGVADTQYF
TRBV28,TRBD2,many,16,TRBJ2-1,TGTGCCAGCAGTTTATCCGGGACTAGCGGGTACAATGAGCAGTTCTTC,CASSLSGTSGYNEQFF
TRBV18,-,-,12,TRBJ2-1,TGTGCCAGCTCACCCGCGGAGTGGGAGCAGTTCTTC,CASSPAEWEQFF
TRBV5-1,-,few,13,TRBJ1-1,TGCGCCAGCACCCTGAGGAGGGGGACTGAAGCTTTCTTT,CASTLRRGTEAFF
TRBV12-3/TRBV12-4,-,few,15,TRBJ2-2,TGTGCCAGCAGTTCCGTCACAGGGTTACCCGGGGAGCTGTTTTTT,CASSSVTGLPGELFF
TRBV9,TRBD1,-,18,TRBJ2-6,TGTGCCAGCAGCGTGTTGGGACAGGGGCCATCTGGGGCCAACGTCCTGACTTTC,CASSVLGQGPSGANVLTF
TRBV27,TRBD1,-,15,TRBJ1-1,TGTGCCAGCAGTTTAGACAGGGGTATGAACACTGAAGCTTTCTTT,CASSLDRGMNTEAFF
TRBV2,-,many,13,TRBJ2-7,TGTGCCAGCAGTGCAGGGTACGATTACGAGCAGTACTTC,CASSAGYDYEQYF
TRBV5-1,-,few,14,TRBJ2-5,TGCGCCAGCAGCTACCGGGACCACAAAGAGACCCAGTACTTC,CASSYRDHKETQYF
TRBV2,-,-,11,TRBJ1-4,TGTGCCAGCAGTTTCCATGAAAAACTGTTTTTT,CASSFHEKLFF
TRBV20-1,TRBD1,many,13,TRBJ1-5,TGCAGTGTAGGACAGGCCGCCAATCAGCCCCAGCATTTT,CSVGQAANQPQHF
TRBV11-2,-,many,16,TRBJ2-1,TGTGCCAGCAGCTTAGACGAGGGGGACTACCTCCATGAGCAGTTCTTC,CASSLDEGDYLHEQFF
TRBV6-1,-,-,12,TRBJ1-4,TGTGCCAGCAGCCCAAACAGGGATCAACTGTTTTTT,CASSPNRDQLFF
TRBV12-3/TRBV12-4,-,many,14,TRBJ2-1,TGTGCCAGCAACCCCGAGTCTGGGGATCATGAGCAGTTCTTC,CASNPESGDHEQFF
TRBV10-3,-,-,14,TRBJ1-6,TGTGCCATCAGTGAACGGGAACGGTATTCACCCCTCCACTTT,CAISERERYSPLHF
TRBV12-3/TRBV12-4,-,few,16,TRBJ1-3,TGTGCCAGCAGTTTGGGTGGGGGACGCGTAGGAAACACCATATATTTT,CASSLGGGRVGNTIYF
TRBV9,-,-,13,TRBJ2-5,TGTGCCAGCAGCGCAGGGGTTTTCGAGACCCAGTACTTC,CASSAGVFETQYF
TRBV19,TRBD1,-,14,TRBJ2-5,TGTGCCAGTAGTATACAGGGGGCGAGAGAGACCCAGTACTTC,CASSIQGARETQYF
TRBV6-1,TRBD2,few,15,TRBJ2-1,TGTGCCAGCAGGCTGGGACTAGCGGGTTACAATGAGCAGTTCTTC,CASRLGLAGYNEQFF
TRBV20-1,TRBD2,many,13,TRBJ2-3,TGCAGTGCTAGACTAGCGGGGCCAGATACGCAGTATTTT,CSARLAGPDTQYF
TRBV19,-,-,17,TRBJ1-5,TGTGCCAGTAGTATAGATCCCCGGAACCCTAGCAATCAGCCCCAGCATTTT,CASSIDPRNPSNQPQHF
TRBV10-3,TRBD1,many,15,TRBJ1-5,TGTGCCATCAGTGAGTGGGACAGGGGCAATCAGCCCCAGCATTTT,CAISEWDRGNQPQHF
TRBV6-1,TRBD1,few,16,TRBJ2-7,TGTGCCAGCAGTGAACGAACGACAGGGTTTGGGAACGAGCAGTACTTC,CASSERTTGFGNEQYF
TRBV2,TRBD1,many,13,TRBJ2-5,TGTGCCAGCAGGGACAGGGGACAAGAGACCCAGTACTTC,CASRDRGQETQYF
TRBV11-1,-,-,15,TRBJ2-3,TGTGCCAGCAGCTTACAGGTGGGAGAGGGGGATACGCAGTATTTT,CASSLQVGEGDTQYF
TRBV12-3/TRBV12-4,-,many,12,TRBJ1-1,TGTGCCAGCAGTCTATATCATCTCCGGGCTTTCTTT,CASSLYHLRAFF
TRBV6-1,-,-,15,TRBJ2-1,TGTGCCAGCAGTGGGAATGGAGCCGTGTCTAATGAGCAGTTCTTC,CASSGNGAVSNEQFF
TRBV20-1,TRBD1,-,17,TRBJ1-6,TGCAGTGCTAGAGATCCAAAGCCGGGACAGGCGGGTTCACCCCTCCACTTT,CSARDPKPGQAGSPLHF
TRBV7-2,TRBD2,many,15,TRBJ2-1,TGTGCCAGCAGCCTCGGGACTAGCCCAGCCAATGAGCAGTTCTTC,CASSLGTSPANEQFF
TRBV7-3,TRBD2,many,14,TRBJ2-5,TGTGCCAGCAGCTTAAACGGGGGGAGAGAGACCCAGTACTTC,CASSLNGGRETQYF
TRBV4-1,-,few,15,TRBJ1-4,TGCGCCAGCAGCCAAGAGGGATTCAGGAATGAAAAACTGTTTTTT,CASSQEGFRNEKLFF
TRBV7-3,-,many,15,TRBJ2-3,TGTGCCAGCAGCCTTCGAGGTACTGGGACAGATACGCAGTATTTT,CASSLRGTGTDTQYF
TRBV14,-,-,15,TRBJ2-3,TGTGCCAGCAGCCAGTACAGATTCAGCACAGATACGCAGTATTTT,CASSQYRFSTDTQYF
TRBV6-1,-,few,14,TRBJ2-7,TGTGCCAGCAGTTCCACAGCCTTCTCCTACGAGCAGTACTTC,CASSSTAFSYEQYF
TRBV2,-,few,14,TRBJ2-5,TGTGCCAGCAGTTTTCAGGGGGGGCAAGAGACCCAGTACTTC,CASSFQGGQETQYF
TRBV30,TRBD1,-,12,TRBJ2-7,TGTGCCTCACAGGGGGCGCGTTGGGAGCAGTACTTC,CASQGARWEQYF
TRBV19,-,-,13,TRBJ1-5,TGTGCCAGCGGGGGGGGGGGGAGTCAGCCCCAGCATTTT,CASGGGGSQPQHF
TRBV6-1,-,few,14,TRBJ2-2,TGTGCCAGCAGTATCGGGGTTGGGGCCGGGGAGCTGTTTTTT,CASSIGVGAGELFF
TRBV28,-,many,14,TRBJ2-7,TGTGCCAGCAGTGGGGTCACGCGGGCCTACGAGCAGTACTTC,CASSGVTRAYEQYF
TRBV7-2,-,many,14,TRBJ1-2,TGTGCCAGCAGCTTAGAGGCAGGGAACTATGGCTACACCTTC,CASSLEAGNYGYTF
TRBV27,TRBD1,few,13,TRBJ2-5,TGTGCCAGCACCCCGGACAGGGGGGAGACCCAGTACTTC,CASTPDRGETQYF
TRBV20-1,TRBD2,once,14,TRBJ2-1,TGCAGTGCTAGACCGACTAGCGACTACAATGAGCAGTTCTTC,CSARPTSDYNEQFF
TRBV2,-,-,15,TRBJ1-3,TGTGCCAGCAGTGGAGGGGACTTCTCTGGAAACACCATATATTTT,CASSGGDFSGNTIYF
TRBV20-1,-,many,16,TRBJ1-5,TGCAGTGCTAGAGGCGGCCCAGCCTATAGCAATCAGCCCCAGCATTTT,CSARGGPAYSNQPQHF
TRBV29-1,-,many,13,TRBJ1-1,TGCAGCGTTGAGGGCAGGTTAAACACTGAAGCTTTCTTT,CSVEGRLNTEAFF
TRBV20-1,TRBD1,few,14,TRBJ1-6,TGCAGTGTTCAGGGGGGCAGGGGACGTTCACCCCTCCACTTT,CSVQGGRGRSPLHF
TRBV2,TRBD2,many,15,TRBJ2-3,TGTGCCAGCAGGGTAGCGGGGGCGTCCACAGATACGCAGTATTTT,CASRVAGASTDTQYF